This T cell receptor (beta chain) was sequenced for a study of shared clonotypes between healthy human individuals. Germline trimming cut 6 bases from V and 12 bases from J; bases unmatched to any gene: 10. This CDR3 has 14 residues. Germline CDR1 SNHLY, CDR2 FYNNEI. Points from the study as a whole: Non-shared clonotypes showed lower generation probabilities than clonotypes common to all four donors.

Libraries were prepared by immunoSEQ multiplex PCR; TCRdb keeps only in-frame clonotypes and omits some of them. The table lists hundreds of thousands of clones, more than 60% of them singletons. This clone showed up many times. The antigen is not known. The sample was memory CD4+ T cells sorted from blood. The subset is: CD45RA-negative fraction. The chain couples TRBV2 to TRBJ2-1; 11 positions agree with TRBD2. The receptor was isolated from a man aged 25 to 40 in good health. CDR3 amino acids: CASRVSSGRSWQFF. In DNA, the CDR3 is TGTGCCAGCAGAGTCTCTAGCGGGAGGAGTTGGCAGTTCTTC.